This T cell receptor beta chain was recorded in a study of blood T cell repertoires in COVID-19. About the research overall: Samples taken during acute and convalescent COVID-19 were collected in the United States, Italy and Spain.

Study members were between roughly 18 and 100 years old and lived in some 26 US regions. Participant-given clinical history determined each cohort assignment. Trimming stripped 4 bases from V and 2 bases from J, with 15 bases between. Germline-derived CDR1 and CDR2 are MGHDK and SYGVNS. CDR3 length equals 16 residues. The method was immunoSEQ multiplex PCR; TCRdb's version includes in-frame clones alone and lacks a portion of them. In the table there are about 440,000 clones, about 92% of which are singletons. The V gene is TRBV25-1, the J gene TRBJ1-3; D perhaps matches TRBD1 (5 bases). Material: PBMCs or T cells enriched from blood (not recorded which). This clonotype was sampled from a man between 18 and 35 years old who had recovered from COVID-19. This CDR3 is CASSVQDPGPGNTIYF. The CDR3 DNA is TGTGCCAGCAGTGTACAGGACCCGGGCCCTGGAAACACCATATATTTT.